Presented here are 13 T cell receptor beta chains from one specimen sequenced in a study of STAT3 mutations in large granular lymphocyte leukemia. Study-wide results and limits: Every T-cell large granular lymphocyte leukemia patient had at least one immunodominant TCR beta clonotype.

Sequencing used immunoSEQ multiplex PCR; TCRdb keeps in-frame clones, though not all of them. The repertoire consists of roughly 13,000 clones, with 88% occurring once and the leading ten covering 9% to 15%. The antigens these receptors bind are not known. Source material: PBMCs. The source is a human donor with T large granular lymphocyte leukemia. Some clones in this sample may be carry-over from other donors' samples.

This clone was observed a handful of times. CDR3 bases: TGTGCCAGCAGCACCCGGTTCCTGAGCTCTGGAAACACCATATATTTT. It is translated as CASSTRFLSSGNTIYF. V usage is TRBV7-2 and J usage is TRBJ1-3; D ambiguous. Deletions cut 5 bases from V and 0 bases from J, with 14 bases between. This CDR3 has 16 residues. Germline values: CDR1 SGHTA, CDR2 FQGNSA.

The chain is built from TRBV10-2 and TRBJ1-2; D unclear. This CDR3 comprises 15 residues. Germline CDR1 WSHSY, CDR2 SAAADI. Trimming took 3 bases from V and 4 from J, leaving 15 bases between them. The CDR3 here is CASSDHGPARYGYTF. CDR3 sequence (DNA): TGCGCCAGCAGTGACCACGGGCCTGCCCGCTATGGCTACACCTTC.

The J gene is TRBJ1-2, the V gene TRBV25-1; possibly TRBD1 for D (6 bases). V was shortened by 1 base and J by 7 bases, with 16 bases between the two germline ends. Germline V CDR1 and CDR2: MGHDK, SYGVNS. CDR3 length equals 15 residues. The CDR3 region is CASSESGQRRLGYTF. The CDR3 DNA sequence: TGTGCCAGCAGTGAATCTGGACAGAGGCGCCTTGGCTACACCTTC.

This clone was recorded once. In DNA, the CDR3 is TGCGCCAGCAGCTGGGGACAGGGGGCCGGCACCGGGGAGCTGTTTTTT. Translating it yields CASSWGQGAGTGELFF. This chain links TRBV5-1 with TRBJ2-2, with TRBD1 identical over 12 bases. With 3 bases clipped from V and 4 bases from J, the junction kept 4 bases outside the gene matches. Germline V gives CDR1 SGHRS, CDR2 YFSETQ. The CDR3 consists of 16 residues.

This clone has a single count. The V and J genes are TRBV7-9 and TRBJ2-3, with D unclear. V lost 4 bases to trimming and J lost 0 bases, with 8 bases between them. Germline V gene lookup returns CDR1 SEHNR and CDR2 FQNEAQ (reference sequence). The CDR3 has 14 amino acids. CDR3 sequence: CASSSTLSTDTQYF. CDR3 in DNA: TGTGCCAGCAGCTCCACACTAAGCACAGATACGCAGTATTTT.

This clone was observed once. The genes are TRBV21-1 and TRBJ2-7. TRBV21-1 is given as a pseudogene. CDR3 length: 10 amino acids. In DNA form, the CDR3 reads TGTGCCAGCAGCAAAAGGACGGAGTACGTC. Amino acid sequence: CASSKRTEYV.

The chain is built from TRBV7-9 and TRBJ2-6; D possibly uses TRBD1 or TRBD2 (5 bases each). The CDR3 totals 18 residues. The germline gives CDR1 SEHNR, CDR2 FQNEAQ (reference sequence). The V gene lost 5 bases and the J gene lost 1 base, with 18 bases spanning the gap. CDR3 coding DNA: TGTGCCAGCAGCCTATCCGGGGCCAGAGGGTCTGGGGCCAACGTCCTGACTTTC. Translation: CASSLSGARGSGANVLTF.

The chain uses TRBV10-3 and TRBJ1-4, with 8 bases fitting TRBD1. Per the germline V gene, CDR1 is ENHRY and CDR2 is SYGVKD. The CDR3 contains 13 residues. Losses at the gene ends were 11 bases for V and 6 bases for J; bases not matched to a gene: 8. In DNA, the CDR3 is TGTGCCGCCAGGGGGCGGTGGGATGAAAAACTGTTTTTT. It is translated as CAARGRWDEKLFF.

This chain connects TRBV29-1 to TRBJ1-5; possible D gene TRBD1, 6 bases. V dropped 6 bases and J dropped 1 base, with 10 bases sitting between them. Per germline, CDR1 SQVTM and CDR2 ANQGSEA. This CDR3 contains 13 residues. The CDR3 sequence: CSVKTGSNQPQHF. The DNA for the CDR3 is TGCAGCGTCAAAACAGGGAGCAATCAGCCCCAGCATTTT. Variable domain in full (rest from reference TRBV29-1 and TRBJ1-5): SAVISQKPSRDICQRGTSLTIQCQVDSQVTMMFWYRQQPGQSLTLIATANQGSEATYESGFVIDKFPISRPNLTFSTLTVSNMSPEDSSIYLCSVKTGSNQPQHFGDGTRLSIL.

The CDR3 here is CASSGPQGTKNIQYF. The CDR3 nucleotides read TGTGCCAGCAGTGGACCACAGGGAACCAAAAACATTCAGTACTTC. V and J are TRBV2 and TRBJ2-4; weak D call: TRBD1 (6 bases). The germline CDR1 and CDR2 sequences are SNHLY and FYNNEI. V lost 4 bases and J lost 2, with 12 bases in between. CDR3 length: 15 amino acids.

The rearrangement uses TRBV2 and TRBJ2-3, with 14 bases aligning to TRBD2. The CDR3 spans 15 residues. The germline gives CDR1 SNHLY, CDR2 FYNNEI. The J segment lost 7 bases and the V segment lost 6 bases, leaving 6 bases of the junction unmatched. Here the CDR3 reads CASSATSGGANTQYF. In DNA, the CDR3 is TGTGCCAGCAGCGCGACTAGCGGGGGGGCCAATACGCAGTATTTT.

The genes are TRBV23-1 and TRBJ2-2; a weak D match, TRBD2 (5 bases). TRBV23-1 is noted as an ORF with a role that remains uncertain. This CDR3 comprises 15 residues. V was clipped by 0 bases and J by 1 base, with 6 bases between them. For the CDR3, the DNA is TGCGCCAGCAGTCAATCGGAGGAGAACACCGGGGAGCTGTTTTTT. Protein sequence: CASSQSEENTGELFF.

This clone was seen a handful of times. V and J are TRBV5-1 and TRBJ1-4; D call uncertain. V lost 4 bases, J lost 8 bases, and 18 bases lay in between. The CDR3 runs to 15 residues. Germline CDR1 reads SGHRS; CDR2 reads YFSETQ. CDR3 loop: CASSLDNPYPEKLFF. In nucleotides, the CDR3 is TGCGCCAGCAGCCTAGACAACCCCTACCCGGAAAAACTGTTTTTT. Filled out from reference TRBV5-1 and TRBJ1-4, the complete variable domain reads KAGVTQTPRYLIKTRGQQVTLSCSPISGHRSVSWYQQTPGQGLQFLFEYFSETQRNKGNFPGRFSGRQFSNSRSEMNVSTLELGDSALYLCASSLDNPYPEKLFFGSGTQLSVL.